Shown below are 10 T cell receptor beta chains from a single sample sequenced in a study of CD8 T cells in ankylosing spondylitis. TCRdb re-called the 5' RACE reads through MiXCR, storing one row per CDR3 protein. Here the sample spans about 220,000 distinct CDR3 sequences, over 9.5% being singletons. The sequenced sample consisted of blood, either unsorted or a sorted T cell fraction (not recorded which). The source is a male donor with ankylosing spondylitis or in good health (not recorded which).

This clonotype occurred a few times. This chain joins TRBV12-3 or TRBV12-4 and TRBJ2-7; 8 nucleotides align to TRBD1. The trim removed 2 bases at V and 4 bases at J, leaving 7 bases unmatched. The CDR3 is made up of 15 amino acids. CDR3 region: CASSLFPGGAYEQYF. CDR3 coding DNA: TGTGCCAGCAGTTTATTCCCAGGGGGCGCGTACGAGCAGTACTTC.

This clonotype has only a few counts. DNA for the CDR3: TGTGCCAGCAGTTACGCCCCAGGTCGTGGAAACACCATATATTTT. This gives the protein CASSYAPGRGNTIYF. The rearrangement joins TRBV6-5 to TRBJ1-3; D is ambiguous. Between the trimmed V and J ends, which lost 2 bases and 3 bases, there was a span of 11 bases. Germline V CDR1 and CDR2: MNHEY, SVGAGI. The CDR3 is 15 amino acids.

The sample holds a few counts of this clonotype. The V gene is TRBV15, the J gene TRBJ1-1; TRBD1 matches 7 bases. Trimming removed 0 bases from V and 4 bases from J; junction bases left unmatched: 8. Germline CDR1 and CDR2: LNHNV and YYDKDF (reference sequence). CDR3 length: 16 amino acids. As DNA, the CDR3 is TGTGCCACCAGCAGAGATCGGGTACAGGGGACCACTGAAGCTTTCTTT. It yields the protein CATSRDRVQGTTEAFF.

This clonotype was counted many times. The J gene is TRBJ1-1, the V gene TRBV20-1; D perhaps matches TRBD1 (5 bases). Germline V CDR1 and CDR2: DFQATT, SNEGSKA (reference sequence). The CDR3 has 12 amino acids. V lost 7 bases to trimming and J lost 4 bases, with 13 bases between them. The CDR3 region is CSGGRGGTEAFF. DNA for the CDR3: TGCAGTGGGGGCCGGGGGGGCACTGAAGCTTTCTTT.

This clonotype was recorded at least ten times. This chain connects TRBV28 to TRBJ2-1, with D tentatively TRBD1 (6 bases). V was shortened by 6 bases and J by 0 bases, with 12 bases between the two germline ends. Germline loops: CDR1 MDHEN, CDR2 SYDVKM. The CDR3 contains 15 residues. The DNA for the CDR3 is TGTGCCAGCAGGCCGACAGGTTACTCCTACAATGAGCAGTTCTTC. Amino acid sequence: CASRPTGYSYNEQFF.

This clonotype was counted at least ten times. The CDR3 coding sequence is TGTGCCAGCAGCTTAGATGGGACATTTTATGAGCAGTTCTTC. Its protein is CASSLDGTFYEQFF. This chain links TRBV7-9 with TRBJ2-1, with a possible D match to TRBD1 (6 bases). CDR3 length: 14 residues. V gave up 1 base and J gave up 8 bases, with 12 bases separating them. Germline V gene data show CDR1 as SEHNR and CDR2 as FQNEAQ (reference sequence). Supplemented by reference TRBV7-9 and TRBJ2-1, the full variable domain reads DTGVSQNPRHKITKRGQNVTFRCDPISEHNRLYWYRQTLGQGPEFLTYFQNEAQLEKSRLLSDRFSAERPKGSFSTLEIQRTEQGDSAMYLCASSLDGTFYEQFFGPGTRLTVL.

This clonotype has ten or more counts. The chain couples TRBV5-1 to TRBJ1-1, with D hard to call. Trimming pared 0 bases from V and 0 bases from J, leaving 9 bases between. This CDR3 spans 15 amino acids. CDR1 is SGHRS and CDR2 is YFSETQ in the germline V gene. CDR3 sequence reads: CASSLVTGMNTEAFF. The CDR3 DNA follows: TGCGCCAGCAGCTTGGTTACTGGCATGAACACTGAAGCTTTCTTT.

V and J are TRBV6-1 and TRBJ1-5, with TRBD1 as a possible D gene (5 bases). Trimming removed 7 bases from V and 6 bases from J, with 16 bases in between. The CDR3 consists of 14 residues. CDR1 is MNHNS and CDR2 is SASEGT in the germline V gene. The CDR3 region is CASTPRENGQPQHF. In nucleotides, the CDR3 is TGTGCCAGCACCCCCAGGGAAAATGGTCAGCCCCAGCATTTT.

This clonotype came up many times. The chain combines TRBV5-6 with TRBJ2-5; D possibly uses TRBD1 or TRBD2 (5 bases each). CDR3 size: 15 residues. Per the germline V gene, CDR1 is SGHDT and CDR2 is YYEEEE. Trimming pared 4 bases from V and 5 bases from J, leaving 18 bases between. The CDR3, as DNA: TGTGCCAGCAGCATGTTAGAGGGGCCGGGGGAGACCCAGTACTTC. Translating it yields CASSMLEGPGETQYF. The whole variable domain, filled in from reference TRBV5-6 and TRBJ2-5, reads DAGVTQSPTHLIKTRGQQVTLRCSPKSGHDTVSWYQQALGQGPQFIFQYYEEEERQRGNFPDRFSGHQFPNYSSELNVNALLLGDSALYLCASSMLEGPGETQYFGPGTRLLVL.

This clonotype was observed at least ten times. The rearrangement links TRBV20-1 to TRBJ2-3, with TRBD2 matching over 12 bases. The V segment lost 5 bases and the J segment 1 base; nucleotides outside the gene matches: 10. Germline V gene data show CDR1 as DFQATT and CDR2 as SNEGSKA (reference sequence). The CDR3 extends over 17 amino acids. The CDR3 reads CSAATSGGRSGTDTQYF. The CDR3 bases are TGCAGTGCTGCTACTAGCGGGGGGCGCTCCGGCACAGATACGCAGTATTTT.